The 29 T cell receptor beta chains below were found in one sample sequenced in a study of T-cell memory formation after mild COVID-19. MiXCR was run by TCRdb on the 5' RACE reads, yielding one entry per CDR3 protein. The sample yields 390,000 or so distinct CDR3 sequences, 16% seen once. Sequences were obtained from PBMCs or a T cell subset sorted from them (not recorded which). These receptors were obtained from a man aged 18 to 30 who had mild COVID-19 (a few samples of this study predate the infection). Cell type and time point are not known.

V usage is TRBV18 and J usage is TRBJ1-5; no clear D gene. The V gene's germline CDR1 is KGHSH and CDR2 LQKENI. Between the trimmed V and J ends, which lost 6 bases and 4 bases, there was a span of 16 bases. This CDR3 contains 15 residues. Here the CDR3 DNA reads TGTGCCAGCTCTCGACAAACTGGGGAAAATCAGCCCCAGCATTTT. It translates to CASSRQTGENQPQHF.

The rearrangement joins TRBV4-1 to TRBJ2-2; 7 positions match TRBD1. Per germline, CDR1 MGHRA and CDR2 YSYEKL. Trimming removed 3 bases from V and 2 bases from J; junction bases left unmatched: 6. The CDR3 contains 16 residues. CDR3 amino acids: CASSQQTGSNTGELFF. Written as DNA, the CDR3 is TGCGCCAGCAGCCAGCAGACAGGGAGCAACACCGGGGAGCTGTTTTTT.

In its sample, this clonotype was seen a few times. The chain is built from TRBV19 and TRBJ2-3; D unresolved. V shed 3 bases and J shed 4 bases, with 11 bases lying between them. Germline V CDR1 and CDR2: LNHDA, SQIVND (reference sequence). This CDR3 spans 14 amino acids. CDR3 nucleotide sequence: TGTGCCAGTAGTATCGTTCGCGAGGCAGATACGCAGTATTTT. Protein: CASSIVREADTQYF. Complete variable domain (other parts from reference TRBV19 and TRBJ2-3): DGGITQSPKYLFRKEGQNVTLSCEQNLNHDAMYWYRQDPGQGLRLIYYSQIVNDFQKGDIAEGYSVSREKKESFPLTVTSAQKNPTAFYLCASSIVREADTQYFGPGTRLTVL.

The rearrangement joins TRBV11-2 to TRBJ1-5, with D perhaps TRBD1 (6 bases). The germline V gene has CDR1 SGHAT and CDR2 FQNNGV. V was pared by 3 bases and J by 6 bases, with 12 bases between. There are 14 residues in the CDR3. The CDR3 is CASSLAGARQPQHF. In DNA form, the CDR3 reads TGTGCCAGCAGCTTGGCAGGGGCCCGTCAGCCCCAGCATTTT.

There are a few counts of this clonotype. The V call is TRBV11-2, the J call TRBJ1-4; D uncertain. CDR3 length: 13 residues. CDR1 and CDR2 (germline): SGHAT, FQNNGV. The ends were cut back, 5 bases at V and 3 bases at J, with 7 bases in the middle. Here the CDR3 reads CASSMRANEKLFF. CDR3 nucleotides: TGTGCCAGCAGCATGAGGGCTAATGAAAAACTGTTTTTT.

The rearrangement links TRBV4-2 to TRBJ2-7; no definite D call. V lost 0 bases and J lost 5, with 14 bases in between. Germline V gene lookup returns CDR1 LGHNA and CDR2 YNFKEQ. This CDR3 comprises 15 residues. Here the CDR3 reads CASSQDWMGVNEQYF. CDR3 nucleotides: TGTGCCAGCAGCCAAGACTGGATGGGCGTGAACGAGCAGTACTTC.

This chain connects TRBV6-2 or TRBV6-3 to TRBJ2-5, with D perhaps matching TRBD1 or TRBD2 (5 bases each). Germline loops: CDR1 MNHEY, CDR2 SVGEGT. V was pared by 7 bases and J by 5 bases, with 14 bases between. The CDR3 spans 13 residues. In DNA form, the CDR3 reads TGTGCCAGCAAACGGGGCAGGACGGAGACCCAGTACTTC. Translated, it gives CASKRGRTETQYF.

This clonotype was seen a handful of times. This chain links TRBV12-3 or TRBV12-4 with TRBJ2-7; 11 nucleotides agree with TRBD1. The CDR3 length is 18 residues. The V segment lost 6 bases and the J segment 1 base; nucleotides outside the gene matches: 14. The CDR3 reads CASSQDRGHGYDSYEQYF. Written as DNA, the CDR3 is TGTGCCAGCAGCCAGGACAGGGGGCACGGATATGATTCCTACGAGCAGTACTTC.

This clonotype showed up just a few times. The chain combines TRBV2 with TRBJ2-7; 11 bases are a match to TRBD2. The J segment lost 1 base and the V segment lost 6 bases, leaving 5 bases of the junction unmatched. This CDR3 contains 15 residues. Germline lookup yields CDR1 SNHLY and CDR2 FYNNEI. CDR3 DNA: TGTGCCAGCAGACCCGGGACTAGCGGTTCCTACGAGCAGTACTTC. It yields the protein CASRPGTSGSYEQYF.

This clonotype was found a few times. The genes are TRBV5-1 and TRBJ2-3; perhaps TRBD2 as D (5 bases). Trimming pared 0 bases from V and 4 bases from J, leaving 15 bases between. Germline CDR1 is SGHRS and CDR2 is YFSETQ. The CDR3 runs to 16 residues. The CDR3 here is CASSLAGVSASDTQYF. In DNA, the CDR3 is TGCGCCAGCAGCTTGGCCGGGGTCTCCGCTTCAGATACGCAGTATTTT.

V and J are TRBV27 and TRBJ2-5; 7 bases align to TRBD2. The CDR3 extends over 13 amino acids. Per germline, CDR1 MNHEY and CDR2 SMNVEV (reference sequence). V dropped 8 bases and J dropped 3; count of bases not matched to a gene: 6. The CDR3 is CASALAGEETQYF. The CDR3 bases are TGTGCCAGCGCATTGGCGGGGGAAGAGACCCAGTACTTC.

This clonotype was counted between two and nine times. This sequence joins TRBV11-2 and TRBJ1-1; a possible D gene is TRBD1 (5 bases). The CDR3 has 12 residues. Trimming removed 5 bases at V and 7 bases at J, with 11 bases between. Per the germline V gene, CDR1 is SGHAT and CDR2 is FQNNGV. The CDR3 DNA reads TGTGCCAGCAGCCCAGACAGCTATGAAGCTTTCTTT. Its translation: CASSPDSYEAFF.

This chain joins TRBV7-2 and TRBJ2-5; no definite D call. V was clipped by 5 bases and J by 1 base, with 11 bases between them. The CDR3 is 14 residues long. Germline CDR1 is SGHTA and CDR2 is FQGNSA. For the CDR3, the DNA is TGTGCCAGCAGCCCAGTGGTAGCCCAAGAGACCCAGTACTTC. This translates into CASSPVVAQETQYF.

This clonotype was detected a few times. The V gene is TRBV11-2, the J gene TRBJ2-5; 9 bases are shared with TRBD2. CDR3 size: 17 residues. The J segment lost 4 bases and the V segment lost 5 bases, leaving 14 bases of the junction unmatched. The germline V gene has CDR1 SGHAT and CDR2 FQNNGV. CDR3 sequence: CASSTKKGASGVETQYF. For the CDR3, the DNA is TGTGCCAGCAGCACAAAAAAGGGGGCTAGCGGGGTAGAGACCCAGTACTTC. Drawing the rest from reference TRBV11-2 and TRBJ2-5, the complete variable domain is EAGVAQSPRYKIIEKRQSVAFWCNPISGHATLYWYQQILGQGPKLLIQFQNNGVVDDSQLPKDRFSAERLKGVDSTLKIQPAKLEDSAVYLCASSTKKGASGVETQYFGPGTRLLVL.

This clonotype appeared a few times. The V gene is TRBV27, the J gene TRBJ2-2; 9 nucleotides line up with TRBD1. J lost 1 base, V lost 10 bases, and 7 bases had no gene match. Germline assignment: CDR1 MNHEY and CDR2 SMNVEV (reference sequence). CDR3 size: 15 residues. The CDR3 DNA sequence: TGTGCCACCAAACTGACAGGGGGGAACACCGGGGAGCTGTTTTTT. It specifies CATKLTGGNTGELFF.

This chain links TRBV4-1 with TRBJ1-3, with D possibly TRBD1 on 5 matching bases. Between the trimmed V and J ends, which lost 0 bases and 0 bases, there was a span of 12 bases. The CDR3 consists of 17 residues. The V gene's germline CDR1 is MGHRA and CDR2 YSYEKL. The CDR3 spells CASSQDTGLSSGNTIYF. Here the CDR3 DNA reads TGCGCCAGCAGCCAAGACACAGGCTTGAGCTCTGGAAACACCATATATTTT.

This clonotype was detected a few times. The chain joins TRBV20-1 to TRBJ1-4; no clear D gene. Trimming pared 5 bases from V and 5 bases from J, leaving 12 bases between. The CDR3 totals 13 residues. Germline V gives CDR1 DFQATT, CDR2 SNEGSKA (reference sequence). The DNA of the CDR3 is TGCAGTGCTCTAGAGGGTCCCAATGAAAAACTGTTTTTT. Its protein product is CSALEGPNEKLFF.

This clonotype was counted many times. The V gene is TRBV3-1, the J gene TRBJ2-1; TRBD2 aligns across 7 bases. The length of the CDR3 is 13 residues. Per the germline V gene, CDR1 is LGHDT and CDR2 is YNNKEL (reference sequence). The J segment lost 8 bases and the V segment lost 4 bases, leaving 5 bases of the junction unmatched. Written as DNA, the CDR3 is TGTGCCAGCAGCCGTGGGGAGGGTTATGAGCAGTTCTTC. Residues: CASSRGEGYEQFF.

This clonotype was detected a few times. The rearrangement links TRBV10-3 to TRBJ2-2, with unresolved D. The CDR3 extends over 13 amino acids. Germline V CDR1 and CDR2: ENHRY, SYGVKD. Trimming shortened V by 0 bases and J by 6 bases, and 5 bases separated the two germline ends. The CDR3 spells CAISESGSGELFF. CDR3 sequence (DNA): TGTGCCATCAGTGAGTCGGGGTCCGGGGAGCTGTTTTTT.

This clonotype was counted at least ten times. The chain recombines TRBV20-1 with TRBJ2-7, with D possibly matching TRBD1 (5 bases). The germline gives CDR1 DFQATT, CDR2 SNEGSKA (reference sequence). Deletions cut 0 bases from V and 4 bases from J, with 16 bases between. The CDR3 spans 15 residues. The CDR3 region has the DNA TGCAGTGCTAGAGACATAAAGGGGCCCTCTTACGAGCAGTACGTC. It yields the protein CSARDIKGPSYEQYV.

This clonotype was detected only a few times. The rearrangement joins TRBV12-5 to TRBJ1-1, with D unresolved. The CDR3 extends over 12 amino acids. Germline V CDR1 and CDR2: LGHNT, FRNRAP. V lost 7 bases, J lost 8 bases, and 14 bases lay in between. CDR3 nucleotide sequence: TGTGCTAGTGTATGGGGAACAGCCGAAGCTTTCTTT. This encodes CASVWGTAEAFF.

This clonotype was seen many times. The CDR3 DNA reads as TGCGCCAGCAGCTTGGGGGGGGGCGGTCAGCCCCAGCATTTT. This translates into CASSLGGGGQPQHF. This rearrangement joins TRBV5-1 to TRBJ1-5; tentative D call: TRBD1 (6 bases). The CDR3 is 14 residues long. Trimming removed 0 bases from V and 6 bases from J, with 10 bases in between. Germline CDR1 is SGHRS and CDR2 is YFSETQ.

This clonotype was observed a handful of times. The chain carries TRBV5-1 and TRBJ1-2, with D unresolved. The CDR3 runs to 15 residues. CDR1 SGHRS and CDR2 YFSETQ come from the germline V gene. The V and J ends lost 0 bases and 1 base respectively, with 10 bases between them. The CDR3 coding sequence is TGCGCCAGCAGCTTGGGACAAGCGATTAACTATGGCTACACCTTC. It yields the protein CASSLGQAINYGYTF.

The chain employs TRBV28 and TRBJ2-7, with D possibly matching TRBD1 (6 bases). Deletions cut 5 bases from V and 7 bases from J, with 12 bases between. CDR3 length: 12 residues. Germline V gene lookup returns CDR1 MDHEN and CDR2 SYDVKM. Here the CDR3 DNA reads TGTGCCAGCAGTACACAGGGTTGGGAGCAGTACGTC. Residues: CASSTQGWEQYV.

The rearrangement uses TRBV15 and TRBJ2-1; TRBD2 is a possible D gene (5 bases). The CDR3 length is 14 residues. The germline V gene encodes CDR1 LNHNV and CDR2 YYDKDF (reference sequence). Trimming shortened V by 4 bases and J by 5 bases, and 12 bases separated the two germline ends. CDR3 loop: CATSNGEGDNEQFF. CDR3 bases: TGTGCCACCAGCAACGGGGAAGGAGACAATGAGCAGTTCTTC.

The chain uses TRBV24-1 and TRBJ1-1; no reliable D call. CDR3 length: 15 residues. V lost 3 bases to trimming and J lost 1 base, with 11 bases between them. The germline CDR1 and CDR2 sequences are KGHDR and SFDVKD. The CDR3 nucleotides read TGTGCCACCAGTGATCCGACATCGGGGAACACTGAAGCTTTCTTT. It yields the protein CATSDPTSGNTEAFF.

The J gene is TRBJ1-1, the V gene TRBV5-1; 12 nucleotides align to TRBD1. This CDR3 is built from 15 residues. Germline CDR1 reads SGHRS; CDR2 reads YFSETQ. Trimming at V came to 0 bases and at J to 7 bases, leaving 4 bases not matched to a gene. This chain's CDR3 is CASSLAGTGGGEAFF. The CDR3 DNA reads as TGCGCCAGCAGCTTGGCCGGGACAGGGGGCGGTGAAGCTTTCTTT.

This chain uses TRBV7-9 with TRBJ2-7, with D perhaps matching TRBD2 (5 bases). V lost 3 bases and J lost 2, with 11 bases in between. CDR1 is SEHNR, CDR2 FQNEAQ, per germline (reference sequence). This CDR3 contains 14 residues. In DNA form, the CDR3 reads TGTGCCAGCAGCTTTCCCCGGGAAACCTACGAGCAGTACTTC. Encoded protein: CASSFPRETYEQYF.

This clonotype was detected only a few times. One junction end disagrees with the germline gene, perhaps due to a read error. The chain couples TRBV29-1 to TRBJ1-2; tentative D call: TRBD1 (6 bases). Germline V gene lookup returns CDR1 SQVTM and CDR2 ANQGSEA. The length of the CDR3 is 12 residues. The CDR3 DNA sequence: TGCAGCGTTGAGAGGATGGGGGGGGGCTGCACCTTC. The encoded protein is CSVERMGGGCTF. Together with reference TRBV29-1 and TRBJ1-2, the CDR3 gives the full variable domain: SAVISQKPSRDICQRGTSLTIQCQVDSQVTMMFWYRQQPGQSLTLIATANQGSEATYESGFVIDKFPISRPNLTFSTLTVSNMSPEDSSIYLCSVERMGGGCTFGSGTRLTVV.